A selection of T cell receptor beta chains follows, all from one sample in a study of cytomegalovirus exposure and HLA in healthy donors. Only in-frame clones appear in the TCRdb table, and some are missing; sequencing was by immunoSEQ multiplex PCR. The sample has 150,000 or so clones, 60% to 85% seen once. Sequenced input: PBMCs. Receptor source: a middle-aged man in good health and CMV-seropositive. The CDR3 runs from the conserved cysteine through the conserved F or W. D genes are given only for firm matches. Size tells how often a clone was seen (once, few, many) or the class of an expanded clone, and some rows leave it out.

v_gene,abundance,d_gene,j_gene,CDR3nt,CDR3aa
TRBV19,.,TRBD2,TRBJ2-2,TGTGCCAGTAGTATGTCGCTAGCGGGAGTATATACCGGGGAGCTGTTTTTT,CASSMSLAGVYTGELFF
TRBV25-1,.,.,TRBJ1-2,TGTGCCAGCAGTGACCGTTATGGCTACACCTTC,CASSDRYGYTF
TRBV6-1,.,.,TRBJ2-7,TGTGCCAGCAGTGAGGCGGGACCCTACGAGCAGTACTTC,CASSEAGPYEQYF
TRBV28,.,TRBD2,TRBJ2-7,TGTGCCAGCAGCTTTTTAGCGGGAGGGGATGAGCAGTACTTC,CASSFLAGGDEQYF
TRBV28,.,.,TRBJ1-2,TGTGCCAGCAGTTTCATGATCAGGGGTAAATTCGATGGCTACACCTTC,CASSFMIRGKFDGYTF
TRBV5-4,few,.,TRBJ1-6,TGTGCCAGCAGCTTGGGGCAGGGTTACAATTCACCCCTCCACTTT,CASSLGQGYNSPLHF
TRBV11-1,.,TRBD1,TRBJ2-7,TGTGCCAGCAGCCCCGGGACAGGGAACGAGCAGTACTTC,CASSPGTGNEQYF
TRBV11-1,.,.,TRBJ2-7,TGTGCCAGCAGGCCTCAGGGGACCCCTTCCTACGAGCAGTACTTC,CASRPQGTPSYEQYF
TRBV5-4,few,.,TRBJ2-3,TGTGCCAGCAGCCTCCCGGGGGGCCACGCCTTCGATACGCAGTATTTT,CASSLPGGHAFDTQYF
TRBV7-9,once,.,TRBJ1-1,TGTTCCAGCAGCTTACAGGGTTCTGAAGCTTTCTTT,CSSSLQGSEAFF
TRBV6-5,.,.,TRBJ1-1,TGTGCCAGCAGAGACATCAACATGAACACTGAAGCTTTCTTT,CASRDINMNTEAFF
TRBV11-2,.,TRBD1,TRBJ2-5,TGTGCCAGCGGGACAGGGGTCAGGGAGACCCAGTACTTC,CASGTGVRETQYF